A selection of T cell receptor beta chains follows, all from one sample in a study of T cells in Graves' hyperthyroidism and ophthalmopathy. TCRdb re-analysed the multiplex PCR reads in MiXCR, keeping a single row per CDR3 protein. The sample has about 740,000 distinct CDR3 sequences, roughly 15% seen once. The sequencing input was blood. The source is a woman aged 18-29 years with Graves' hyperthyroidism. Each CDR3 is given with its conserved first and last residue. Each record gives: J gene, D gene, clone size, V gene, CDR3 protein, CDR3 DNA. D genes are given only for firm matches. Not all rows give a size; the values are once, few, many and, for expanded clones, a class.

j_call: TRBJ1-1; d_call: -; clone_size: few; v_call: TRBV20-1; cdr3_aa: CSARDPRTGGNTEAFF; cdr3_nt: TGCAGTGCTAGAGATCCTAGGACGGGGGGGAACACTGAAGCTTTCTTT
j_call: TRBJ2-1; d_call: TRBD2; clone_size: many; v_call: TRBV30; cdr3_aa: CAWSALAGNEQFF; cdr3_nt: TGTGCCTGGAGCGCACTAGCGGGCAATGAGCAGTTCTTC
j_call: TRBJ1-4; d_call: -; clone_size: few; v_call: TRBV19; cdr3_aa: CASMRYSTPATNEKLFF; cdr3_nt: TGTGCCAGTATGCGCTATTCTACCCCAGCAACTAATGAAAAACTGTTTTTT
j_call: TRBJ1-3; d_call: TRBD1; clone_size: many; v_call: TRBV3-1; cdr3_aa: CASSQWDRDWNTIYF; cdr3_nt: TGTGCCAGCAGCCAATGGGACAGGGATTGGAACACCATATATTTT
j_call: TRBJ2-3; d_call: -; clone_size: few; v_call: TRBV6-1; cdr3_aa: CASQAVRATDTQYF; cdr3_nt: TGTGCCAGCCAGGCAGTAAGGGCCACAGATACGCAGTATTTT
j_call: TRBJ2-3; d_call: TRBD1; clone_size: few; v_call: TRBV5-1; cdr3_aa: CASSLARQGWTDTQYF; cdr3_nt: TGCGCCAGCAGCTTGGCTAGACAGGGGTGGACAGATACGCAGTATTTT
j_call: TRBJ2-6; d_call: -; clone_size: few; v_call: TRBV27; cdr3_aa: CASGGFSGANVLTF; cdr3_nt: TGTGCCAGCGGGGGATTCTCTGGGGCCAACGTCCTGACTTTC
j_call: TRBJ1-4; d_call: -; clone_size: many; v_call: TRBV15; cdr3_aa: CATSRDTRATNEKLFF; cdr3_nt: TGTGCCACCAGCAGAGATACCAGGGCAACTAATGAAAAACTGTTTTTT
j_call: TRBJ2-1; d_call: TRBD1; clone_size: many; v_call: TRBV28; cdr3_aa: CASSLYRGSYNEQFF; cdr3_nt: TGTGCCAGCAGTTTATACAGGGGCTCCTACAATGAGCAGTTCTTC
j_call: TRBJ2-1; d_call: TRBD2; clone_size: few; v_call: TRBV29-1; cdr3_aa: CSVVAGYYNEQFF; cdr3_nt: TGCAGCGTGGTAGCGGGTTATTACAATGAGCAGTTCTTC
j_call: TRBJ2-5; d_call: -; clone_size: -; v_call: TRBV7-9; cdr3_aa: CASTHEEIHFLYF; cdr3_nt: TGTGCCAGCACCCACGAGGAGATTCACTTTCTGTACTTC
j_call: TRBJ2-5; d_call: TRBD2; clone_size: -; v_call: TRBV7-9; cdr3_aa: CASSPRLAHYQETQYF; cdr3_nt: TGTGCCAGCAGCCCCAGACTAGCGCATTACCAAGAGACCCAGTACTTC
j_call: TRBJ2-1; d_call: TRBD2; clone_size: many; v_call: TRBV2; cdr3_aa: CASSEPITGLADDNEQFF; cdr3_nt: TGTGCCAGCAGTGAACCCATTACTGGACTAGCGGATGACAATGAGCAGTTCTTC
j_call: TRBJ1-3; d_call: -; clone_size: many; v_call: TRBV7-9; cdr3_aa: CASSLVPPASVSGNTIYF; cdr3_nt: TGTGCCAGCAGCTTAGTCCCCCCAGCGTCGGTCTCTGGAAACACCATATATTTT
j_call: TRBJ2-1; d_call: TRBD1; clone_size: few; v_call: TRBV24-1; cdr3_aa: CATSDFGAGGSYNEQFF; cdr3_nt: TGTGCCACCAGTGATTTTGGGGCAGGGGGCTCCTACAATGAGCAGTTCTTC
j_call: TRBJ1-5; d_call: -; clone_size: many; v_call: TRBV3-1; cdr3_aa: CASSQGVSNQPQHF; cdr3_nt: TGTGCCAGCAGCCAAGGTGTCAGCAATCAGCCCCAGCATTTT
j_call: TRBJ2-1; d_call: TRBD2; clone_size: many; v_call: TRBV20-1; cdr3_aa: CSALAGGPYNEQFF; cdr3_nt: TGCAGTGCTTTAGCGGGAGGCCCTTACAATGAGCAGTTCTTC
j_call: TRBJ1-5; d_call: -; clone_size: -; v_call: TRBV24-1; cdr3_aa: CATSVAGTNQPQHF; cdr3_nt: TGTGCCACCAGTGTAGCAGGGACTAATCAGCCCCAGCATTTT
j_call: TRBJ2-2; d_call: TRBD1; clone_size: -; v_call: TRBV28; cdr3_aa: CASTDRPSGELFF; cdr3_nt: TGTGCCAGCACGGACAGGCCTTCCGGGGAGCTGTTTTTT
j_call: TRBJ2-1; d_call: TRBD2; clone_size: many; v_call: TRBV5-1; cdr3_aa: CASSLGPLAGPADEQFF; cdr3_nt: TGCGCCAGCAGCTTGGGGCCTCTAGCGGGTCCTGCGGATGAGCAGTTCTTC
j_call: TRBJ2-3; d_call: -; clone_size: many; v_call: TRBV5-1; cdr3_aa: CASSLATGTADTQYF; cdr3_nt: TGCGCCAGCAGCTTGGCCACAGGTACCGCAGATACGCAGTATTTT
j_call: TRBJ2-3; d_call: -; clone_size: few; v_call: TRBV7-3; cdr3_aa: CASSLTRGDTQYF; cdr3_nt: TGTGCCAGCAGCTTAACCCGCGGGGATACGCAGTATTTT
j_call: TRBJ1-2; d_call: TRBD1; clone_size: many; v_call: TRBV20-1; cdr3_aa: CSAGKPGQGSYGYTF; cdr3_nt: TGCAGTGCTGGGAAGCCGGGACAGGGAAGCTATGGCTACACCTTC
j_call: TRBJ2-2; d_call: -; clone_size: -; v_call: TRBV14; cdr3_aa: CASSQVLPGEHAGELFF; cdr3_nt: TGTGCCAGCAGCCAAGTGCTACCAGGCGAACACGCCGGGGAGCTGTTTTTT
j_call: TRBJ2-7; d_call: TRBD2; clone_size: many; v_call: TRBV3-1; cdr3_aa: CASSHRLAAYEQYF; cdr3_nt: TGTGCCAGCAGCCACCGGCTAGCGGCCTACGAGCAGTACTTC
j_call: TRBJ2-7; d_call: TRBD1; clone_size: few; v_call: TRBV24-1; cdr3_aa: CATSSDRGVSYEQYF; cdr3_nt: TGTGCCACCAGTTCGGACAGGGGGGTCTCCTACGAGCAGTACTTC
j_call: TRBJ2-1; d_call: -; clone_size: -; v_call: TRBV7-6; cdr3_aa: CASSLEAGAGEQFF; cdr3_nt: TGTGCCAGCAGCTTAGAGGCGGGGGCGGGTGAGCAGTTCTTC
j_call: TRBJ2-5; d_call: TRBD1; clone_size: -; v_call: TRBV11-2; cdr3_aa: CASSLNVDRGYQETQYF; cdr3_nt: TGTGCCAGCAGCTTAAATGTGGACAGGGGGTACCAAGAGACCCAGTACTTC
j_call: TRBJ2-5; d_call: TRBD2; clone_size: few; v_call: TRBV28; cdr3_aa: CASRRPSGFEGTQYF; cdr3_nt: TGTGCCAGCAGACGGCCTAGCGGGTTCGAGGGGACCCAGTACTTC
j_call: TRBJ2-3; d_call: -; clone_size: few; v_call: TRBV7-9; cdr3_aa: CASSLGLAPSTDTQYF; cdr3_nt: TGTGCCAGCAGCTTAGGTCTAGCGCCAAGCACAGATACGCAGTATTTT
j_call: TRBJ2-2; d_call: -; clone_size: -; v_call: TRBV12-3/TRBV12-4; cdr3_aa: CASAGRANTGELFF; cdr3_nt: TGTGCCAGCGCGGGCCGGGCGAACACCGGGGAGCTGTTTTTT
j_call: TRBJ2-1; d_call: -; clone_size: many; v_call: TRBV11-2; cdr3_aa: CASSSPVGGPYNEQFF; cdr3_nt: TGTGCCAGCAGCTCCCCTGTTGGGGGCCCCTACAATGAGCAGTTCTTC
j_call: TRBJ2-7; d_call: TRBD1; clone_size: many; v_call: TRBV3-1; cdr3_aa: CASSQGYRGPYEQYF; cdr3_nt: TGTGCCAGCAGCCAAGGATACAGGGGACCCTACGAGCAGTACTTC
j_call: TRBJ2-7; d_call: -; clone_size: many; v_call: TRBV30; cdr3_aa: CAWSVRREWYEQYF; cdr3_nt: TGTGCCTGGAGTGTACGCCGGGAGTGGTACGAGCAGTACTTC
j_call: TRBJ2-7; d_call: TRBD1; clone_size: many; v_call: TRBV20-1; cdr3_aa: CSARVSGGSPYEQYF; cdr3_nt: TGCAGTGCTAGAGTGTCAGGGGGATCCCCCTACGAGCAGTACTTC
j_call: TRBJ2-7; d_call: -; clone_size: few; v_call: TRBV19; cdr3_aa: CASSMGDAGYEQYF; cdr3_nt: TGTGCCAGTAGTATGGGGGACGCAGGCTACGAGCAGTACTTC
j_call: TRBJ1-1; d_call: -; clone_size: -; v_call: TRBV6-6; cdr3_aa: CASSYSWGGDEAFF; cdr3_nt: TGTGCCAGCAGTTACTCGTGGGGGGGCGATGAAGCTTTCTTT
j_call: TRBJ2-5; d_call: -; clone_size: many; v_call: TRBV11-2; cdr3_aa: CASSSRLSGRETQYF; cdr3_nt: TGTGCCAGCAGCTCCCGCCTCAGCGGCCGAGAGACCCAGTACTTC
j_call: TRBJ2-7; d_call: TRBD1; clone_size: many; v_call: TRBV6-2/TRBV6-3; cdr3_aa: CASSYSAGGYEQYF; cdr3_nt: TGTGCCAGCAGTTATTCGGCAGGGGGCTACGAGCAGTACTTC
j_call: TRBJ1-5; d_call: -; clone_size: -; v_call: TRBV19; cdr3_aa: CASSIDGREWFNQPQHF; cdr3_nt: TGTGCCAGTAGTATAGATGGAAGGGAATGGTTCAATCAGCCCCAGCATTTT
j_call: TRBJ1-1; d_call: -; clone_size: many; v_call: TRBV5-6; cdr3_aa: CASSGGHEGAEAFF; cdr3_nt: TGTGCCAGCAGTGGTGGTCATGAAGGCGCTGAAGCTTTCTTT
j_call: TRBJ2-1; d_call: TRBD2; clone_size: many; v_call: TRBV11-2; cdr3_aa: CASSLNPTSGRYNEQFF; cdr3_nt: TGTGCCAGCAGCTTAAATCCGACTAGCGGAAGATACAATGAGCAGTTCTTC
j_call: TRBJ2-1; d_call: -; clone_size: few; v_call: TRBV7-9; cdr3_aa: CASSSPRGNEQFF; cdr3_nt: TGTGCCAGCAGCTCCCCGAGGGGTAATGAGCAGTTCTTC
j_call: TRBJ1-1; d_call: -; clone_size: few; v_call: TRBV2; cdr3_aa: CASSPGRKTEAFF; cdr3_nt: TGTGCCAGCAGCCCGGGGAGGAAAACTGAAGCTTTCTTT
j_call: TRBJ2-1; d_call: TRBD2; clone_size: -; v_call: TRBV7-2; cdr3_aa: CASSPHRDWVTSGNNERFF; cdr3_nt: TGTGCCAGCAGCCCGCACAGGGACTGGGTGACTAGCGGGAACAATGAGCGGTTCTTC